Sequencing of this TCR beta chain was carried out in a study of blood T cell repertoires in COVID-19. Study background: Donors in the United States, Italy and Spain gave samples during acute or convalescent COVID-19.

Clones were read by immunoSEQ multiplex PCR, and TCRdb kept only the in-frame ones, dropping some. The profile covers fewer than 150,000 clones, with 70% to 80% appearing a single time and roughly 5.6% taken by the ten largest. Germline V CDR1 and CDR2: SGDLS, YYNGEE. This CDR3 is 15 amino acids long. V shed 4 bases and J shed 4 bases, with 12 bases lying between them. The sequence derives from a man aged 65-85 years with acute or convalescent COVID-19. This chain joins TRBV9 and TRBJ2-6, with TRBD2 as a possible D gene (5 bases). Sequencing used peripheral blood. The CDR3 coding sequence is TGTGCCAGCAGCTCGAGGGCGTCCGGGGCCAACGTCCTGACTTTC. This sequence encodes CASSSRASGANVLTF.